This T cell receptor beta chain stems from a study of cytomegalovirus exposure and HLA in healthy donors. General study results and limits: A list of 150 or so TCR beta chains associated with cytomegalovirus was given.

The repertoire was sequenced with immunoSEQ multiplex PCR; TCRdb's copy has only in-frame clones and lacks some. This sample has 150,000 or so clones, with 86% found just once. On this clone itself: The antigen is not known.

From germline, CDR1 is KGHSH and CDR2 LQKENI. This CDR3 comprises 19 residues. Trimming took 5 bases from V and 5 from J; bases not matched to a gene: 20. V is TRBV18 and J is TRBJ2-7; the match to TRBD2 covers 11 bases. This clonotype was obtained from a man between 18 and 29 years old in good health and CMV-seropositive. The specimen sequenced was PBMCs. The CDR3 DNA follows: TGTGCCAGCTCATCCCGCGGACTAGCGGGCACCAGAGGGGCCCACGAGCAGTACTTC. Translation gives CASSSRGLAGTRGAHEQYF.